This entry lists 9 T cell receptor beta chains sequenced from one sample in a study of PD-1 blockade in classical Hodgkin lymphoma (dated by TCRdb to 2020 to 2022). The time point label on this specimen signifies: cycle 1 day 1 (C1D1), immediately before nivolumab initiation. Relapse after autologous stem cell transplantation had occurred in all trial patients, and cohorts A, B and C were distinguished by prior brentuximab vedotin exposure. Receptor libraries were prepared by the immunoSEQ multiplex PCR assay. TCRdb took over this immuneACCESS table, retaining in-frame rearrangements with V and J assigned. Such tables are incomplete; in checked studies, under half of the missing clones stem from an unresolved V gene, and the remainder is unexplained. The table for this sample lists more than 35,000 clones; less than 80% of them were counted only once. The ten top clones hold approximately 9.9% of the sample.

Sample: peripheral blood mononuclear cells (PBMCs), taken at baseline. Receptors originate from a human donor with classical Hodgkin lymphoma.

There are a few counts of this clone. The chain links TRBV5-1 to TRBJ2-7, with TRBD2 matching 7 bases. With V trimmed by 4 bases and J by 0 bases, 4 bases remained unmatched. The CDR3 is 14 residues long. CDR1 and CDR2 (germline): SGHRS, YFSETQ. CDR3 region: CASSGGTTSYEQYF. The CDR3, as DNA: TGCGCCAGCAGCGGTGGGACTACCTCCTACGAGCAGTACTTC. The full variable domain, rest sourced from reference TRBV5-1 and TRBJ2-7, is KAGVTQTPRYLIKTRGQQVTLSCSPISGHRSVSWYQQTPGQGLQFLFEYFSETQRNKGNFPGRFSGRQFSNSRSEMNVSTLELGDSALYLCASSGGTTSYEQYFGPGTRLTVT.

The chain is built from TRBV6-6 and TRBJ1-4; TRBD1 aligns across 8 bases. The CDR3 totals 13 residues. Germline CDR1 MNHNY, CDR2 SVGAGI (reference sequence). Germline trimming cut 8 bases from V and 11 bases from J; bases unmatched to any gene: 10. The CDR3 DNA reads TGTGCCAGCTCGTTGGACAGGGCGGTTAAACTGTTTTTT. Protein product: CASSLDRAVKLFF.

This clone was seen a few times. The chain carries TRBV7-2 and TRBJ2-6; no clear D. The CDR3 spans 15 residues. Germline V lookup: CDR1 SGHTA, CDR2 FQGNSA. Trimming pared 1 base from V and 2 bases from J, leaving 6 bases between. In DNA form, the CDR3 reads TGTGCCAGCAGCTTAGGTGGAGCTGGGGCCAACGTCCTGACTTTC. It translates to CASSLGGAGANVLTF. Using reference TRBV7-2 and TRBJ2-6 for the parts outside the CDR3, the full variable domain is GAGVSQSPSNKVTEKGKDVELRCDPISGHTALYWYRQSLGQGLEFLIYFQGNSAPDKSGLPSDRFSAERTGGSVSTLTIQRTQQEDSAVYLCASSLGGAGANVLTFGAGSRLTVL.

The rearrangement links TRBV11-3 to TRBJ1-1; D is unresolved. The CDR3 is made up of 13 amino acids. Deletions cut 4 bases from V and 4 bases from J, with 10 bases between. Germline V lookup: CDR1 SGHNT, CDR2 YENEEA. Written as DNA, the CDR3 is TGTGCCAGCAGCTCTGACACGGGCACTGAAGCTTTCTTT. Protein product: CASSSDTGTEAFF. The full variable domain, with the rest looked up from reference TRBV11-3 and TRBJ1-1, is EAGVVQSPRYKIIEKKQPVAFWCNPISGHNTLYWYLQNLGQGPELLIRYENEEAVDDSQLPKDRFSAERLKGVDSTLKIQPAELGDSAVYLCASSSDTGTEAFFGQGTRLTVV.

This clone counts as medium-sized (0.01 to 0.1%). The chain employs TRBV27 and TRBJ2-5; D is unclear. Per the germline V gene, CDR1 is MNHEY and CDR2 is SMNVEV (reference sequence). Trimming shortened V by 6 bases and J by 5 bases, and 19 bases separated the two germline ends. The CDR3 totals 15 residues. CDR3 in amino acids: CASRPMMSTAETQYF. The DNA for the CDR3 is TGTGCCAGCAGACCCATGATGAGTACGGCGGAGACCCAGTACTTC.

CDR3 sequence: CASSQGLAENTGELFF. The DNA for the CDR3 is TGTGCCAGCTCACAAGGACTAGCCGAGAACACCGGGGAGCTGTTTTTT. This rearrangement joins TRBV18 to TRBJ2-2; TRBD2 aligns across 8 bases. With V trimmed by 4 bases and J by 1 base, 5 bases remained unmatched. Germline-derived CDR1 and CDR2 are KGHSH and LQKENI. The CDR3 sequence is 16 residues long.

The chain combines TRBV4-2 with TRBJ2-3; D uncertain. The CDR3 runs 15 residues. V lost 5 bases to trimming and J lost 0 bases, with 12 bases between them. The germline V gene has CDR1 LGHNA and CDR2 YNFKEQ. This CDR3 is CASSFGHGSTDTQYF. The CDR3 DNA sequence: TGTGCCAGCAGCTTTGGGCACGGAAGCACAGATACGCAGTATTTT.

The CDR3 bases are TGTGCCAGCAGTTCCATCGACCTTTATAACTATGGCTACACCTTC. This codes for CASSSIDLYNYGYTF. V gene TRBV6-1 combines with J gene TRBJ1-2; no firm D call. CDR3 length: 15 amino acids. Germline-derived CDR1 and CDR2 are MNHNS and SASEGT. V was clipped by 5 bases and J by 1 base, with 14 bases between them.

This clone was found a few times. The V call is TRBV28, the J call TRBJ2-7; D is perhaps TRBD2 (5 bases). Trimming pared 8 bases from V and 4 bases from J, leaving 12 bases between. The length of the CDR3 is 12 residues. Germline CDR1 is MDHEN and CDR2 is SYDVKM. This CDR3 is CASSPLGYEQYF. CDR3 in DNA: TGTGCCAGCTCCCCACTAGGTTACGAGCAGTACTTC. Full variable domain (remainder filled in from reference TRBV28 and TRBJ2-7): DVKVTQSSRYLVKRTGEKVFLECVQDMDHENMFWYRQDPGLGLRLIYFSYDVKMKEKGDIPEGYSVSREKKERFSLILESASTNQTSMYLCASSPLGYEQYFGPGTRLTVT.